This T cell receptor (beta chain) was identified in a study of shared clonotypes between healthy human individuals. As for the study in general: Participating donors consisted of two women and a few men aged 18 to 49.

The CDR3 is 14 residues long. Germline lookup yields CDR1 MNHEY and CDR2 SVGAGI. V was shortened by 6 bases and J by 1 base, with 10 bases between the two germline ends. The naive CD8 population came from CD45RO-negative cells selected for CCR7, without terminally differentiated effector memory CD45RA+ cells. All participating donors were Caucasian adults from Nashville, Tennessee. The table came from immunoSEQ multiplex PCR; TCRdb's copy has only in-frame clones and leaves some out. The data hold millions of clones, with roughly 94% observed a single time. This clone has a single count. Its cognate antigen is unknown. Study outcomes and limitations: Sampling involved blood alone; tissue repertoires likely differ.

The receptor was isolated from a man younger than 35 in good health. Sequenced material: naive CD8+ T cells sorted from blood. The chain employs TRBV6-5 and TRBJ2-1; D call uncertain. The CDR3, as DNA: TGTGCCAGCAGAGTAGGGAAGTCCTACAATGAGCAGTTCTTC. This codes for CASRVGKSYNEQFF.